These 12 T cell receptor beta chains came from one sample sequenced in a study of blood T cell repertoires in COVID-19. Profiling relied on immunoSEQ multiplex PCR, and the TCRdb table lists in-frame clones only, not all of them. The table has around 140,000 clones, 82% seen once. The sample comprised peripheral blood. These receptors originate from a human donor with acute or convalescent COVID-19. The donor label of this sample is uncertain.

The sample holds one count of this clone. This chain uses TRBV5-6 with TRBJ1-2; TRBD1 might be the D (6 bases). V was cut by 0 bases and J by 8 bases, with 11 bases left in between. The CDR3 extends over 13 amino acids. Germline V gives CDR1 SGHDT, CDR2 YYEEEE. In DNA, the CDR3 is TGTGCCAGCAGCTTGGGGGGGCGCGAGGGCTACACCTTC. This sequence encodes CASSLGGREGYTF.

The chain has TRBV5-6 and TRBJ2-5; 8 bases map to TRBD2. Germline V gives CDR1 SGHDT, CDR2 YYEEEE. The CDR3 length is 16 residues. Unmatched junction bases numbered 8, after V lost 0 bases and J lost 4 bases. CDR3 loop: CASSLAVSSGSETQYF. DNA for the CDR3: TGTGCCAGCAGCTTGGCCGTGTCTAGCGGGTCAGAGACCCAGTACTTC.

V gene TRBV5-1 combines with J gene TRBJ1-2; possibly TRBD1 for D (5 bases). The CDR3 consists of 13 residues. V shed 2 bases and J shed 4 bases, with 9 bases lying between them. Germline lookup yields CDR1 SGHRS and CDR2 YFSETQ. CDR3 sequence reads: CASSLDSLYGYTF. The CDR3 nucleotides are TGCGCCAGCAGCTTAGACAGCCTCTATGGCTACACCTTC.

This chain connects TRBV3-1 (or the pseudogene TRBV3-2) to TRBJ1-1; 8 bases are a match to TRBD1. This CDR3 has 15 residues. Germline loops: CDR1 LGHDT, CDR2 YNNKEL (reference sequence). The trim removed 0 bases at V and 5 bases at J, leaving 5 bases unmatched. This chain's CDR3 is CASSQDLNRGTEAFF. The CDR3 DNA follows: TGTGCCAGCAGCCAAGATCTAAACAGGGGGACTGAAGCTTTCTTT.

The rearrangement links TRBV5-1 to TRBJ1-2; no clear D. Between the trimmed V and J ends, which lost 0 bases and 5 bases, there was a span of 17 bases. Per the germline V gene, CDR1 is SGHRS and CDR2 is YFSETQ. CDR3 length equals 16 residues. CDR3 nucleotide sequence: TGCGCCAGCAGCTTGGTGTTTCAGCGCAGAGCATATGGCTACACCTTC. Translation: CASSLVFQRRAYGYTF.

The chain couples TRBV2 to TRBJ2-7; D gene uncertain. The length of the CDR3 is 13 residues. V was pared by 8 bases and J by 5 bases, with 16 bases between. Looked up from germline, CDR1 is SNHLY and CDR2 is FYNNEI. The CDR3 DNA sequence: TGTGCCAGCCAGACCCAGCAGGTACACGAGCAGTACTTC. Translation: CASQTQQVHEQYF.

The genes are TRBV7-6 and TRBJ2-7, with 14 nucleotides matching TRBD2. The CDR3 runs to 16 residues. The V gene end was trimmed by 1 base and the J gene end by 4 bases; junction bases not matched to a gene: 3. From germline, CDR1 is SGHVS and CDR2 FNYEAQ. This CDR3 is CASSLGRLAGGYEQYF. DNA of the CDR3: TGTGCCAGCAGCTTAGGCAGACTAGCGGGGGGGTACGAGCAGTACTTC.

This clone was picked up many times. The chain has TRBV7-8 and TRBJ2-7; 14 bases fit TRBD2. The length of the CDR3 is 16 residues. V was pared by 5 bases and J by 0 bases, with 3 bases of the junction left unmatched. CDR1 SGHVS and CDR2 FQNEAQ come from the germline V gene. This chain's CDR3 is CASSRTSGGSSYEQYF. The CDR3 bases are TGTGCCAGCAGCCGGACTAGCGGGGGGAGCTCCTACGAGCAGTACTTC.

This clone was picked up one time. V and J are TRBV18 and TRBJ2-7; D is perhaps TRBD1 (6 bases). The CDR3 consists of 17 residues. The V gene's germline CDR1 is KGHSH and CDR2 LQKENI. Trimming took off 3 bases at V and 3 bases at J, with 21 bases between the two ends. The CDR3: CASSPSGGGQGSYEQYF. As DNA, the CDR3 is TGTGCCAGCTCACCTTCCGGTGGGGGACAAGGAAGCTACGAGCAGTACTTC.

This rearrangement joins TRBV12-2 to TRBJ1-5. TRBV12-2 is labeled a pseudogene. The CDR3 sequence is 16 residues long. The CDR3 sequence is CASRSPTGDGNQPQHF. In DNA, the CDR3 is TGTGCAAGTCGGTCCCCAACGGGGGATGGCAATCAGCCCCAGCATTTT.

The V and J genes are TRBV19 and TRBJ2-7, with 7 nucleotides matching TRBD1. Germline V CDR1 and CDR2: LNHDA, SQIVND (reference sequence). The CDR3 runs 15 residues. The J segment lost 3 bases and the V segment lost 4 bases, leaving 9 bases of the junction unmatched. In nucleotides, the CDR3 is TGTGCCAGTAGTACCTATGACAGGGTACTCTACGAGCAGTACTTC. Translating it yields CASSTYDRVLYEQYF.

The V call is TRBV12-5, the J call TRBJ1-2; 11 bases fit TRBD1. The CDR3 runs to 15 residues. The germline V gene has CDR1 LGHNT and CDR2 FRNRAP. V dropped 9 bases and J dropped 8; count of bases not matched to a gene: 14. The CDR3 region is CARGLGDGTGGGYTF. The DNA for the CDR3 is TGTGCTAGGGGGTTGGGCGACGGGACAGGGGGAGGCTACACCTTC.